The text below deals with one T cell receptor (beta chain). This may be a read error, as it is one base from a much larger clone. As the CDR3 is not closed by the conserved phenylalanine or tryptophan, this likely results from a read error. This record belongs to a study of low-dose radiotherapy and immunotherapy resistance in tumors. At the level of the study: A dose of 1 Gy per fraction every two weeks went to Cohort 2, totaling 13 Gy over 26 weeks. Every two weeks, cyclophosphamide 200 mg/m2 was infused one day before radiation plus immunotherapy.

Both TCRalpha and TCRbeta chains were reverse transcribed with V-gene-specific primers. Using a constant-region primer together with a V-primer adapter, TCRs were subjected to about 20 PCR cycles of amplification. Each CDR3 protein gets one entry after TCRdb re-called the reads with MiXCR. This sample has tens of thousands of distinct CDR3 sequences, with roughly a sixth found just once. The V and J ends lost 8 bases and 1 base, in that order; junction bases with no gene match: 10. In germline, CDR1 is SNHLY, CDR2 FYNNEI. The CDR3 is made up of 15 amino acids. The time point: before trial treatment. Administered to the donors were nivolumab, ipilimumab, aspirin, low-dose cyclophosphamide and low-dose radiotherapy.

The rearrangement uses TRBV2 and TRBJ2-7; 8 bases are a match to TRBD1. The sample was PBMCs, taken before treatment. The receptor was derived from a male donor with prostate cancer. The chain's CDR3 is CASGPRQGPSYEQYL. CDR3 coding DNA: TGTGCCAGCGGGCCGAGACAGGGGCCATCCTACGAGCAGTACTTA.